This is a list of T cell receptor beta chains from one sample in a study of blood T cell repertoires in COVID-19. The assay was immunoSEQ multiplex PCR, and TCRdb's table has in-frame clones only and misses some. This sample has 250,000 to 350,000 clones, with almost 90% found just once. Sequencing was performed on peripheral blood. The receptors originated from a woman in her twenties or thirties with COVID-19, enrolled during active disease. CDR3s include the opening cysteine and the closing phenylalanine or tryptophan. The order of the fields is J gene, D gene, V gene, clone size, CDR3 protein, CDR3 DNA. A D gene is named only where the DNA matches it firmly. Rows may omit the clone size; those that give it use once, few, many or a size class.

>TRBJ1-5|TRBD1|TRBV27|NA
CASSFRGQGADQPQHF
TGTGCCAGCAGTTTCCGTGGACAGGGGGCAGATCAGCCCCAGCATTTT
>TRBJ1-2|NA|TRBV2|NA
CASSGPVALNYGYTF
TGTGCCAGCAGTGGACCGGTCGCACTAAACTATGGCTACACCTTC
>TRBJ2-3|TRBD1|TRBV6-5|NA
CAGTGATDTQYF
TGTGCCGGGACAGGGGCCACAGATACGCAGTATTTT
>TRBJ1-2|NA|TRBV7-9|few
CAIRLMSLYGYTF
TGTGCCATTCGACTCATGTCGCTCTATGGCTACACCTTC
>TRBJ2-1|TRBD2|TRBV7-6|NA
CASSLEPQREHSYNEQFF
TGTGCCAGCAGCTTAGAACCTCAGCGGGAGCACTCCTACAATGAGCAGTTCTTC
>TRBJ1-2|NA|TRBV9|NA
CASSVAEGRVNYGYTF
TGTGCCAGCAGCGTAGCCGAAGGGAGGGTTAACTATGGCTACACCTTC
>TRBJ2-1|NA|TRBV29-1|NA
CSGTRGSSYNEQFF
TGCAGCGGTACCCGGGGGAGCTCCTACAATGAGCAGTTCTTC
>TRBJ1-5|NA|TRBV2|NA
CASSPWTVGNQPQHF
TGTGCCAGCAGCCCCTGGACAGTGGGCAATCAGCCCCAGCATTTT
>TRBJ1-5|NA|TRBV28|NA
CASSLYQGPQHF
TGTGCCAGCAGCCTCTATCAGGGGCCCCAGCATTTT
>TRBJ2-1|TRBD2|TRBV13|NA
CASSLGGLAYNEQFF
TGTGCCAGCAGCCTAGGGGGACTAGCGTACAATGAGCAGTTCTTC
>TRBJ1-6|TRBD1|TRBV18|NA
CASSPDRAYNSPLHF
TGTGCCAGCTCACCGGACAGGGCGTATAATTCACCCCTCCACTTT
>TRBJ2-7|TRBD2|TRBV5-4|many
CASRPRLAGDSEQYF
TGTGCCAGCAGGCCTAGACTAGCGGGAGATTCGGAGCAGTACTTC
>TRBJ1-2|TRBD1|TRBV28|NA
CASSWSGGGYTF
TGTGCCAGCAGTTGGTCAGGGGGGGGCTACACCTTC
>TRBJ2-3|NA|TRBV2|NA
CATSPQSPDTQYF
TGTGCCACCTCCCCACAGAGTCCAGATACGCAGTATTTT
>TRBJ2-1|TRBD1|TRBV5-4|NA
CASSSGQGNEQFF
TGTGCCAGCAGCTCAGGACAGGGGAATGAGCAGTTCTTC
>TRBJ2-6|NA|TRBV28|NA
CASKPSGANVLTF
TGTGCCAGTAAGCCCTCTGGGGCCAACGTCCTGACTTTC
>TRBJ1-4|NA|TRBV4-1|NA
CASSQGHTREKLFF
TGCGCCAGCAGCCAAGGTCACACCAGGGAAAAACTGTTTTTT
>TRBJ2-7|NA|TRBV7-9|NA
CASSYSTAPGEQYF
TGTGCCAGCAGCTACTCGACGGCCCCGGGCGAGCAGTACTTC
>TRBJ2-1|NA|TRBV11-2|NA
CASKEGYNEQFF
TGTGCCAGCAAGGAGGGATACAATGAGCAGTTCTTC
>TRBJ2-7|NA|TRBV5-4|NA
CASSFGGHRDSYEQYF
TGTGCCAGCAGCTTTGGGGGCCACAGGGACTCCTACGAGCAGTACTTC
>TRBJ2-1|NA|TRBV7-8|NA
CASSLGGLGPSSYNEQFF
TGTGCCAGCAGCTTAGGGGGCTTGGGGCCGAGCTCCTACAATGAGCAGTTCTTC
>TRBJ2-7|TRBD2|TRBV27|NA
CASNLTGTSVLYEQYF
TGTGCCAGCAATCTTACCGGGACTAGCGTACTCTACGAGCAGTACTTC
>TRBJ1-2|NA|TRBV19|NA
CASRGLGYTF
TGTGCGTCTCGAGGGCTCGGCTACACCTTC
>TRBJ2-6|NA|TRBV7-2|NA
CASSSGQGGAPGANVLTF
TGTGCCAGCAGCTCCGGACAGGGAGGGGCCCCCGGGGCCAACGTCCTGACTTTC
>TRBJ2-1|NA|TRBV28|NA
CASSGQPVYNEQFF
TGTGCCAGCAGTGGACAGCCTGTTTACAATGAGCAGTTCTTC
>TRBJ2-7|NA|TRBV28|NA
CASSPPTLGGEQYF
TGTGCCAGCAGTCCACCTACCTTAGGGGGCGAGCAGTACTTC
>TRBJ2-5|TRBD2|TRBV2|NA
CASSRNRGRDQETQYF
TGTGCCAGCTCGCGAAACCGCGGGAGGGACCAAGAGACCCAGTACTTC
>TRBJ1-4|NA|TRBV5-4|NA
CASSLRGMNEKLFF
TGTGCCAGCAGCTTAAGGGGAATGAATGAAAAACTGTTTTTT
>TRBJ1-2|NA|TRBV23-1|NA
CASSPTFGGYTF
TGCGCCAGCAGTCCAACCTTTGGCGGCTACACCTTC
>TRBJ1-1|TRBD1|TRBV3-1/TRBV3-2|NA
CASSQVQGAATLFF
TGTGCCAGCAGCCAAGTGCAGGGGGCGGCCACGCTTTTCTTT
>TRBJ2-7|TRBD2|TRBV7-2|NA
CASSLARGLAGLSNEQYF
TGTGCCAGCAGCTTAGCCCGGGGACTAGCAGGATTGTCCAACGAGCAGTACTTC